This T cell receptor beta chain was recorded in a study of blood T cell repertoires in COVID-19. Background on the study: PBMCs, B-cell-depleted T cells, or T cells were the source of the cDNA or gDNA that made up the material.

Authors' data handling: Reference gene primer amplification yielded estimated nucleated cell counts. Libraries were prepared by immunoSEQ multiplex PCR; TCRdb keeps only in-frame clonotypes and omits some of them. That table is the source of V, J and clone size, and D and trimming were worked out from the DNA. The sample holds some 200,000 clones; roughly 79% are singletons and the top ten take about 25%. The V segment lost 5 bases and the J segment 6 bases; nucleotides outside the gene matches: 5. The CDR3 loop spans 13 amino acids. CDR1 SGHVS and CDR2 FNYEAQ come from the germline V gene. The sequence was obtained from an older woman with acute or convalescent COVID-19. The V gene is TRBV7-6, the J gene TRBJ2-7; the match to TRBD2 covers 9 bases. The sample comprised peripheral blood. CDR3 in DNA: TGTGCCAGCAGCGTTAGCGGGAGAGGCGAGCAGTACTTC. Residues: CASSVSGRGEQYF.